This TCR beta chain is drawn from a study of T cell responses to AZD1222 COVID-19 vaccine (dated by TCRdb to the early 2020s). The study in broad terms: A total of roughly 240 trial participants underwent TCR sequencing, of whom 200 to 220 received two doses of AZD1222 and around 25 received two doses of the MenACWY control vaccine. Trial participants were enrolled by age into subgroups of 18-55, 56-69 and 70-plus years, and around 150, 28 and 57 TCR-sequenced participants, respectively, were included in these subgroups. Findings and caveats that apply to the study as a whole: Only five or six AZD1222 recipients were SARS-CoV-2 seropositive at baseline, limiting conclusions about previously exposed vaccinees. Because no day 14 peak-response samples were available, repertoires were characterized only after the peak T cell response. After two AZD1222 doses, both the breadth and the depth of spike-specific TCRs were significantly higher than at day 0 and than in MenACWY recipients. The 56-69-year group was small, and its depth increase did not reach significance, likely because of low power. Reportedly, close to half of the unique spike-specific TCRs recognized epitopes lying outside the regions that are mutated in the B.1.351 and B.1.1.7 variants. The whole spike protein was spanned by vaccine-associated CD4 TCRs, and dominant responses were seen in regions 160-218 and 743-854. Participants were mostly white British, with more females than males. The authors suggested clonal diversity may have been underestimated.

The time point label, read with the paper, signifies: about 28 days (+/-7) after the second vaccine dose. AZD1222 recipients whose second dose came at about 4 weeks and those whose second dose came at about 12 weeks were combined into one group, since spike-specific TCR depth and breadth did not differ between the two schedules. The vaccinee samples were drawn from two UK trials, COV001 and COV002, one of which was a single-blind randomized controlled phase 2/3 trial testing AZD1222 (ChAdOx1 nCoV-19) in healthy adults. For TCRbeta chain sequencing, PBMC samples were collected from trial participants at day 0 and at day 28 after the second dose. From the germline V gene (reference sequence), CDR1 is LNHDA and CDR2 is SQIVND. The germline ends are 9 bases apart after V is trimmed by 3 bases and J by 1 base. Reading from cysteine to phenylalanine, the CDR3 counts 14 amino acids. Of all the DNA, just the CDR3 is kept, 42 bases in frame from base 1.

About this clone: The antigen this receptor binds is unknown. No per-base quality is available; no much larger clone lies one base away.

The CDR3 regions of human TCRbeta chains were subjected to immunosequencing. As for the authors' bioinformatics: TCRs in the repertoires were compared against a reference library of SARS-CoV-2-specific TCRs that had been generated with the MIRA antigen-specificity platform. Breadth meant the fraction of unique TCRs that were SARS-CoV-2-associated, whereas depth meant the fraction of total T cells that were SARS-CoV-2-associated. Using the MIRA data, every spike-specific TCR was mapped to the spike region that the TCR reacted to and assigned to either a CD4 or a CD8 class. Log10-transformed breadth and depth values were compared by one-way ANOVA with Sidak's multiple comparisons tests. As stored in TCRdb, this immuneACCESS dataset retains in-frame rearrangements with V and J assigned. A fraction of the clones does not appear; measured against another copy, unresolved V genes explain less than half of the discrepancy, and the remainder lacks a known reason. V and J calls and clone size are given by that table; D and trimming were obtained from the DNA. The sample includes about 100,000 clones, with about 89% observed a single time. Of the sample, about 6.6% is held by the ten largest clones.

This sample comprised peripheral blood, obtained 28 days after the second AZD1222 dose. The source is an adult who received the AZD1222 COVID-19 vaccine. The rearrangement joined TRBV19 to TRBJ1-1; matching of 5 bases hints at TRBD1 as the D gene. The nucleotide sequence reads as follows: TGTGCCAGTAGTATCCAGGGAACGAACACTGAAGCTTTCTTT. This translates into CASSIQGTNTEAFF.